The 22 T cell receptor beta chains below come from one sample, sequenced in a study of blood T cell repertoires in COVID-19. Produced via immunoSEQ multiplex PCR; TCRdb's table is partial and in-frame only. This table has some 97,000 clones, 80% to 95% appearing once. Sequencing was performed on peripheral blood. These receptors all come from a man aged 50 to 60 with active COVID-19.

This sequence joins TRBV9 and TRBJ1-3; D remains unclear. The V gene's germline CDR1 is SGDLS and CDR2 YYNGEE. V was clipped by 3 bases and J by 0 bases, with 7 bases between them. The CDR3 consists of 14 residues. The CDR3 bases are TGTGCCAGCAGCGGAGTCTTCTCTGGAAACACCATATATTTT. It specifies CASSGVFSGNTIYF.

This chain uses TRBV7-9 with TRBJ2-7; 8 nucleotides line up with TRBD2. The CDR3 runs 16 residues. The V gene's germline CDR1 is SEHNR and CDR2 FQNEAQ (reference sequence). The junction had 9 bases not matched to a gene; V was cut back by 5 bases and J by 0 bases. The CDR3 here is CASSGGGQTSSYEQYF. In DNA form, the CDR3 reads TGTGCCAGCAGCGGCGGGGGGCAGACGAGCTCCTACGAGCAGTACTTC.

This chain connects TRBV11-2 to TRBJ1-1; maybe TRBD1 (5 bases). Germline V gene data show CDR1 as SGHAT and CDR2 as FQNNGV. The V end was cut by 3 bases, the J end by 4 bases, with 15 bases between. The CDR3 totals 15 residues. The CDR3 is CASSFRAGVSTEAFF. DNA for the CDR3: TGTGCCAGCAGCTTCAGAGCGGGGGTCAGCACTGAAGCTTTCTTT.

The J gene is TRBJ2-7, the V gene TRBV7-9, with D perhaps matching TRBD1 (5 bases). Trimming shortened V by 1 base and J by 1 base, and 11 bases separated the two germline ends. This CDR3 comprises 15 residues. Germline lookup yields CDR1 SEHNR and CDR2 FQNEAQ (reference sequence). The CDR3 nucleotides read TGTGCCAGCAGCTTAGAATTCCAGGGATCCTACGAGCAGTACTTC. Protein: CASSLEFQGSYEQYF.

The V call is TRBV5-1, the J call TRBJ2-1, with 12 bases fitting TRBD2. This CDR3 contains 15 residues. CDR1 SGHRS and CDR2 YFSETQ come from the germline V gene. V dropped 1 base and J dropped 9; count of bases not matched to a gene: 5. CDR3 nucleotides: TGCGCCAGCAGCTTGTCTCTAGCGGGAGGGGGTGAGCAGTTCTTC. This translates into CASSLSLAGGGEQFF.

This clone is a singleton in its sample. This chain connects TRBV19 to TRBJ1-5; D is uncertain. The V end was cut by 5 bases, the J end by 3 bases, with 11 bases between. Germline V gene sequence: CDR1 LNHDA, CDR2 SQIVND (reference sequence). This CDR3 comprises 14 residues. DNA of the CDR3: TGTGCCAGTAGTTTCGCCGGGAACAATCAGCCCCAGCATTTT. Its translation is CASSFAGNNQPQHF.

The chain combines TRBV5-5 with TRBJ1-2; D might be TRBD1 (5 bases). CDR3 length: 13 amino acids. The germline V gene has CDR1 SGHKS and CDR2 YYEKEE (reference sequence). Trimming removed 8 bases at V and 4 bases at J, with 15 bases between. CDR3 in amino acids: CASSRRGGYGYTF. CDR3 bases: TGTGCCAGTTCTCGAAGGGGAGGCTATGGCTACACCTTC.

This rearrangement joins TRBV2 to TRBJ2-1; D is unresolved. CDR1 SNHLY and CDR2 FYNNEI come from the germline V gene. Trimming stripped 4 bases from V and 7 bases from J, with 8 bases between. CDR3 length: 12 amino acids. The CDR3 DNA reads TGTGCCAGCAGTGGAGAAACTAATGAGCAGTTCTTC. It codes for CASSGETNEQFF.

V gene TRBV7-8 combines with J gene TRBJ2-5; tentative D call: TRBD1 (6 bases). The V end was cut by 4 bases, the J end by 3 bases, with 12 bases between. The CDR3 extends over 14 amino acids. The germline V gene encodes CDR1 SGHVS and CDR2 FQNEAQ. CDR3 bases: TGTGCCAGCAGCTCGGGGACACTTGAAGAGACCCAGTACTTC. Its translation: CASSSGTLEETQYF. The full variable domain, with the rest looked up from reference TRBV7-8 and TRBJ2-5, is GAGVSQSPRYKVAKRGQDVALRCDPISGHVSLFWYQQALGQGPEFLTYFQNEAQLDKSGLPSDRFFAERPEGSVSTLKIQRTQQEDSAVYLCASSSGTLEETQYFGPGTRLLVL.

This chain joins TRBV7-8 and TRBJ2-3; 7 bases fit TRBD2. Germline assignment: CDR1 SGHVS and CDR2 FQNEAQ. V dropped 5 bases and J dropped 0; count of bases not matched to a gene: 8. The CDR3 has 16 amino acids. CDR3 coding DNA: TGTGCCAGCAGCATTCTGAGCGGGGCTAGCACAGATACGCAGTATTTT. Its translation: CASSILSGASTDTQYF.

The rearrangement links TRBV10-2 to TRBJ2-1; 9 bases align to TRBD2. J lost 8 bases, V lost 7 bases, and 9 bases had no gene match. CDR3 length equals 14 residues. Germline loops: CDR1 WSHSY, CDR2 SAAADI. The CDR3 sequence: CASIPGLANYEQFF. The CDR3 DNA reads TGCGCCAGCATACCGGGACTAGCTAACTATGAGCAGTTCTTC.

This chain uses TRBV6-6 with TRBJ2-3, with TRBD2 matching 9 bases. Trimming cost V 5 bases and J 3 bases; bases outside gene matches: 6. CDR1 MNHNY and CDR2 SVGAGI come from the germline V gene (reference sequence). The CDR3 sequence is 15 residues long. For the CDR3, the DNA is TGTGCCAGCAGTCTGGGCCTAGCGGGAACAGATACGCAGTATTTT. Translated, it gives CASSLGLAGTDTQYF.

The chain employs TRBV11-2 and TRBJ2-1; the D is unclear. Germline V gene data show CDR1 as SGHAT and CDR2 as FQNNGV. Trimming pared 4 bases from V and 3 bases from J, leaving 13 bases between. The CDR3 totals 15 residues. CDR3 loop: CASSSRLALYNEQFF. The DNA of the CDR3 is TGTGCCAGCAGCTCCCGACTGGCACTCTACAATGAGCAGTTCTTC.

The chain joins TRBV11-3 to TRBJ2-1, with a weak D call TRBD2 (7 bases). The CDR3 has 19 amino acids. Germline CDR1 and CDR2: SGHNT and YENEEA. Trimming removed 0 bases from V and 4 bases from J, with 22 bases in between. This CDR3 reads CASSLDSSVSRGPYNEQFF. The CDR3 coding sequence is TGTGCCAGCAGCTTAGATTCTTCGGTGTCGCGGGGGCCTTACAATGAGCAGTTCTTC.

This rearrangement joins TRBV9 to TRBJ2-1, with a tentative D call TRBD2 (5 bases). Germline V gene sequence: CDR1 SGDLS, CDR2 YYNGEE. The V end was cut by 0 bases, the J end by 9 bases, with 13 bases between. The CDR3 length is 14 residues. The CDR3 coding sequence is TGTGCCAGCAGCGTAGACGTGGGAGTAGGTGAGCAGTTCTTC. Translation gives CASSVDVGVGEQFF.

The J gene is TRBJ1-1, the V gene TRBV19, with D hard to call. The ends were cut back, 2 bases at V and 5 bases at J, with 12 bases in the middle. CDR1 and CDR2 from the germline V gene are LNHDA and SQIVND (reference sequence). The CDR3 spans 14 residues. The CDR3 DNA follows: TGTGCCAGTAGTATATTCGAGGGTTCGACTGAAGCTTTCTTT. Translating gives CASSIFEGSTEAFF. Using reference TRBV19 and TRBJ1-1 for the parts outside the CDR3, the full variable domain is DGGITQSPKYLFRKEGQNVTLSCEQNLNHDAMYWYRQDPGQGLRLIYYSQIVNDFQKGDIAEGYSVSREKKESFPLTVTSAQKNPTAFYLCASSIFEGSTEAFFGQGTRLTVV.

V and J are TRBV7-3 and TRBJ1-1, with 9 bases matching TRBD1. The CDR3 has 14 amino acids. The V and J ends lost 3 bases and 5 bases, in that order; junction bases with no gene match: 4. Germline V gives CDR1 SGHTA, CDR2 FQGTGA. This CDR3 reads CASSLDRGRTEAFF. The CDR3 DNA is TGTGCCAGCAGCTTGGACAGGGGAAGAACTGAAGCTTTCTTT.

The CDR3 coding sequence is TGTGCCAGCAGCCCGGGACAGGGGGCAAGAGAGCTGTTTTTT. Its protein product is CASSPGQGARELFF. The chain joins TRBV5-4 to TRBJ2-2; 12 bases are a match to TRBD1. This CDR3 is 14 amino acids long. Germline V gene lookup returns CDR1 SGHNT and CDR2 YYREEE (reference sequence). The V gene end was trimmed by 4 bases and the J gene end by 11 bases; junction bases not matched to a gene: 6.

The rearrangement joins TRBV18 to TRBJ2-7; maybe TRBD2 (5 bases). V was pared by 3 bases and J by 4 bases, with 13 bases between. The CDR3 extends over 14 amino acids. The V gene's germline CDR1 is KGHSH and CDR2 LQKENI. CDR3 nucleotide sequence: TGTGCCAGCTCACCGGAGCCAGCGGCGTACGAGCAGTACGTC. It translates to CASSPEPAAYEQYV.

The chain joins TRBV5-5 to TRBJ2-5; possibly TRBD2 for D (5 bases). The CDR3 loop spans 16 amino acids. Germline CDR1 SGHKS, CDR2 YYEKEE (reference sequence). Between the trimmed V and J ends, which lost 2 bases and 2 bases, there was a span of 16 bases. CDR3: CASSFRLAQSQETQYF. DNA of the CDR3: TGTGCCAGCAGCTTCCGATTAGCGCAATCTCAAGAGACCCAGTACTTC.

This chain connects TRBV7-8 to TRBJ1-5, with 9 bases lining up with TRBD1. Germline V lookup: CDR1 SGHVS, CDR2 FQNEAQ. The V gene end was trimmed by 2 bases and the J gene end by 3 bases; junction bases not matched to a gene: 14. The CDR3 runs to 19 residues. CDR3 DNA sequence: TGTGCCAGCAGCTTAATTGCTAAGCCGGGACAGGGCGCCAATCAGCCCCAGCATTTT. Encoded protein: CASSLIAKPGQGANQPQHF.

This chain connects TRBV3-1 (or the pseudogene TRBV3-2) to TRBJ1-2, with 10 bases identical to TRBD1. The CDR3 has 18 amino acids. Germline CDR1 LGHDT, CDR2 YNNKEL (reference sequence). V lost 2 bases, J lost 3 bases, and 12 bases stayed unmatched. As DNA, the CDR3 is TGTGCCAGCAGCCAATCAACCCCCGGGACAGGGGACTACTATGGCTACACCTTC. This translates into CASSQSTPGTGDYYGYTF.